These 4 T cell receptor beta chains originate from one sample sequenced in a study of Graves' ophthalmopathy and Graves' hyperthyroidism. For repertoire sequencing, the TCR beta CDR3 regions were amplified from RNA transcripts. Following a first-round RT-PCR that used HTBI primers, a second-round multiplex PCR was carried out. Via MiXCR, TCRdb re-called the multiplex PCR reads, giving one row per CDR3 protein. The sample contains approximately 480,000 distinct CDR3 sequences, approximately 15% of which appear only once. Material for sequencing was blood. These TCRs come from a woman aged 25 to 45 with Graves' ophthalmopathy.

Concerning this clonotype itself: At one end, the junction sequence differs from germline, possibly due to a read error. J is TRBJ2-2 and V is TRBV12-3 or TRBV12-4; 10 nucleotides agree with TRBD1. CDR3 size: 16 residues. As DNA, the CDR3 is TGTGCCAGCAGTTTCCGGGGGACAGGGGTGACCGGGGAGCTGTGGTTT. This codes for CASSFRGTGVTGELWF.

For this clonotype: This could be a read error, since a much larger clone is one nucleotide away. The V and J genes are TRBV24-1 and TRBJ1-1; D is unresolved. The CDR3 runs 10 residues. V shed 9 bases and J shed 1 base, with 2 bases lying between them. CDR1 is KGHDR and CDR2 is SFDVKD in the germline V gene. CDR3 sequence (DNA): TGTGCCACCCAGAACACTGAAGCTTTCTTT. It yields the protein CATQNTEAFF.

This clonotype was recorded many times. The CDR3 DNA follows: TGTGCCAGCAGTGAACGGGGAGGACACCGCAATCAGCCCCAGCATTTT. Translation: CASSERGGHRNQPQHF. The V gene is TRBV6-1, the J gene TRBJ1-5, with a tentative D call TRBD1 (5 bases). The CDR3 runs 16 residues. V shed 2 bases and J shed 2 bases, with 13 bases lying between them. Germline V gene data show CDR1 as MNHNS and CDR2 as SASEGT.

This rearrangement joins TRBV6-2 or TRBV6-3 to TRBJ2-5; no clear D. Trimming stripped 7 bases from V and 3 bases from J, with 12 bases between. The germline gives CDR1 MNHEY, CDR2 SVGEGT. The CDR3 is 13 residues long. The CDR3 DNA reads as TGTGCCAGCACCCCTAGTGGGGAAGAGACCCAGTACTTC. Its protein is CASTPSGEETQYF.